A single sample gave rise to the 4 T cell receptor beta chains below, sequenced in a study of shared clonotypes between healthy human individuals. Sequenced by immunoSEQ multiplex PCR; TCRdb stores in-frame clones only, minus some. The sample consists of roughly 1,600,000 clones, about 98.5% of them appearing once. Source material: naive CD4+ T cells sorted from blood. The subset was: CD45RA+ positively selected. All receptors derive from a man between 25 and 39 years old in good health.

A note on this clone: This specimen includes other DNA sequences encoding the same CDR3. This chain joins TRBV18 and TRBJ2-5; 7 nucleotides agree with TRBD1. Unmatched junction bases numbered 2, after V lost 0 bases and J lost 1 base. CDR3 length equals 15 residues. Germline assignment: CDR1 KGHSH and CDR2 LQKENI. In DNA form, the CDR3 reads TGTGCCAGCTCACCACCGGGACAGCTCCAAGAGACCCAGTACTTC. It specifies CASSPPGQLQETQYF.

J is TRBJ2-7 and V is TRBV6-5; 11 positions agree with TRBD1. The CDR3 sequence is 15 residues long. After removal of 2 bases from V and 5 bases from J, the junction contained 5 bases not matched to a gene. Germline V gene data show CDR1 as MNHEY and CDR2 as SVGAGI. The CDR3 here is CASSYGRTGGNEQYF. Written as DNA, the CDR3 is TGTGCCAGCAGTTACGGTAGGACAGGGGGCAACGAGCAGTACTTC.

This chain connects TRBV6-1 to TRBJ2-7; 8 nucleotides match TRBD1. This CDR3 contains 15 residues. Germline assignment: CDR1 MNHNS and CDR2 SASEGT. V lost 5 bases, J lost 0 bases, and 6 bases stayed unmatched. CDR3 in DNA: TGTGCCAGCAGTCGGGACAGGCTGACCTCCTACGAGCAGTACTTC. Translation gives CASSRDRLTSYEQYF.

The gene calls are TRBV5-1 and TRBJ2-7, with TRBD2 matching 13 bases. The CDR3 runs 16 residues. CDR1 SGHRS and CDR2 YFSETQ come from the germline V gene. J gave up 3 bases and V 4 bases, and 7 bases lay outside the gene matches. The CDR3 DNA follows: TGCGCCAGCAGCCCCGGACTAGCGGGAGCAATCTACGAGCAGTACTTC. This translates into CASSPGLAGAIYEQYF.